This T cell receptor beta chain was identified during a study of control samples from healthy donors and cancer patients. Profiling relied on immunoSEQ multiplex PCR, and the TCRdb table lists in-frame clones only, not all of them. The sample yields approximately 110,000 clones, approximately 90% seen once. Material for sequencing was blood. The sequence came from a human donor in good health. The donor label of this sample is uncertain.

The CDR3 spells CASSTGLYNSPLHF. The DNA for the CDR3 is TGTGCCAGCAGCACAGGGCTATATAATTCACCCCTCCACTTT. The chain carries TRBV13 and TRBJ1-6, with D possibly being TRBD1 (6 bases). Per the germline V gene, CDR1 is PRHDT and CDR2 is FYEKMQ (reference sequence). The ends were cut back, 5 bases at V and 4 bases at J, with 9 bases in the middle. This CDR3 has 14 amino acids.